This T cell receptor beta chain was sequenced for a study of shared clonotypes between healthy human individuals. CD45RO-negative CD8 cells positively selected for CCR7 made up the naive population, which excluded terminally differentiated effector memory CD45RA+ cells. Repertoires were generated with immunoSEQ multiplex PCR, while TCRdb's copy carries only in-frame clones and drops some. The repertoire includes approximately 600,000 clones, around 96% of them detected once, and over 0.1% sits in the top ten. The CDR3 has 16 residues. Germline V gene sequence: CDR1 LNHNV, CDR2 YYDKDF (reference sequence). Trimming shortened V by 4 bases and J by 0 bases, and 13 bases separated the two germline ends.

The V gene is TRBV15, the J gene TRBJ1-5; no firm D call. This receptor was taken from a woman younger than 45 in good health. The sequenced material came from naive CD8+ T cells sorted from blood. CDR3: CATSKVGWDSNQPQHF. Here the CDR3 DNA reads TGTGCCACCAGCAAAGTGGGATGGGATAGCAATCAGCCCCAGCATTTT.